This T cell receptor beta chain came from a study of beta chain features in type 1 diabetes. Whole-study context: Examined across all samples were around 110 million sorted cells. Study-wide results and limits: Overrepresentation of cells with high TCR expression could result from cDNA sequencing. Shortening of TCRB CDR3s, moderate but significant, appeared in all four CD4+ subsets of Type 1 diabetes patients. The similarity of naive, central memory and Treg TCRB repertoires appeared greater among patients than among healthy donors.

V gave up 9 bases and J gave up 1 base, with 12 bases separating them. Germline-derived CDR1 and CDR2 are SGHTA and FQGNSA. This CDR3 has 14 residues. In the case of this clone: Antigen specificity is unknown.

As every portion of the isolated RNA was reverse transcribed, the sequencing read expressed TCRB transcripts. Some clones are missing from TCRdb's copy, which holds only in-frame ones; the method was immunoSEQ multiplex PCR. The sample contains 130,000 or so clones, around 16% of which appear only once. This chain links TRBV7-2 with TRBJ2-2; tentatively, D is TRBD1 (5 bases). This sequence was found in a young man with type 1 diabetes. The source material was central memory CD4+ T cells from blood. CDR3 loop: CASEEGQNTGELFF. The CDR3 DNA is TGTGCCAGTGAGGAAGGACAGAACACCGGGGAGCTGTTTTTT. The variable domain in full, with the rest retrieved from reference TRBV7-2 and TRBJ2-2, is GAGVSQSPSNKVTEKGKDVELRCDPISGHTALYWYRQSLGQGLEFLIYFQGNSAPDKSGLPSDRFSAERTGGSVSTLTIQRTQQEDSAVYLCASEEGQNTGELFFGEGSRLTVL.